Below, 6 T cell receptor beta chains from the same sample are listed, as sequenced in a study of shared clonotypes between healthy human individuals. Sequencing used immunoSEQ multiplex PCR; TCRdb keeps in-frame clones, though not all of them. This sample has 1.4 million or so clones, with 98% found just once. The sequenced sample was naive CD4+ T cells sorted from blood. The subset was: CD45RA+ positively selected. The receptor set was obtained from a man aged 25-45 years in good health.

The chain couples TRBV28 to TRBJ2-7; maybe TRBD1 (6 bases). V shed 6 bases and J shed 4 bases, with 19 bases lying between them. This CDR3 is 15 amino acids long. Germline CDR1 is MDHEN and CDR2 is SYDVKM. As DNA, the CDR3 is TGTGCCAGCAGACAGAAACAGGGTTGGACTTACGAGCAGTACTTC. Protein sequence: CASRQKQGWTYEQYF.

The chain combines TRBV5-1 with TRBJ2-7; 7 bases are a match to TRBD1. Looked up from germline, CDR1 is SGHRS and CDR2 is YFSETQ. V lost 2 bases and J lost 3; bases outside the gene matches: 8. The CDR3 runs 15 residues. The DNA of the CDR3 is TGCGCCAGCAGCTTTTTCACGGGACAGTACTACGAGCAGTACTTC. It codes for CASSFFTGQYYEQYF. Combining the CDR3 with reference TRBV5-1 and TRBJ2-7 gives the whole variable domain KAGVTQTPRYLIKTRGQQVTLSCSPISGHRSVSWYQQTPGQGLQFLFEYFSETQRNKGNFPGRFSGRQFSNSRSEMNVSTLELGDSALYLCASSFFTGQYYEQYFGPGTRLTVT.

CDR3 coding DNA: TGTGCCAGCAGCGTAGGCGCGGGAGGGCCTGGTGATACGCAGTATTTT. Amino acids: CASSVGAGGPGDTQYF. V usage is TRBV9 and J usage is TRBJ2-3; TRBD2 matches at 9 bases. The V gene end was trimmed by 0 bases and the J gene end by 6 bases; junction bases not matched to a gene: 8. This CDR3 comprises 16 residues. The germline CDR1 and CDR2 sequences are SGDLS and YYNGEE.

The J gene is TRBJ2-7, the V gene TRBV6-5; D perhaps matches TRBD2 (6 bases). This CDR3 is built from 14 residues. Trimming pared 6 bases from V and 3 bases from J, leaving 15 bases between. CDR1 and CDR2 from the germline V gene are MNHEY and SVGAGI. The CDR3 sequence is CASSYTTSLYEQYF. In DNA form, the CDR3 reads TGTGCCAGCAGCTACACGACTAGTCTCTACGAGCAGTACTTC.

The V gene is TRBV9, the J gene TRBJ1-2, with TRBD1 as a possible D gene (6 bases). Deletions cut 4 bases from V and 0 bases from J, with 28 bases between. This CDR3 comprises 20 residues. Per germline, CDR1 SGDLS and CDR2 YYNGEE. The CDR3 loop is CASSPTRGGFDGLANYGYTF. The CDR3 DNA sequence: TGTGCCAGCAGCCCGACACGAGGGGGATTCGACGGCCTAGCTAACTATGGCTACACCTTC.

Here the CDR3 DNA reads TGTGCCAGCAGCTTGGTGGGGCCCGGGACTTTGCAGTATTTT. Its translation: CASSLVGPGTLQYF. This chain joins TRBV5-4 and TRBJ2-3, with D possibly TRBD2 on 6 matching bases. CDR1 SGHNT and CDR2 YYREEE come from the germline V gene (reference sequence). This CDR3 has 14 amino acids. V was trimmed by 0 bases and J by 11 bases, leaving 16 bases between them.